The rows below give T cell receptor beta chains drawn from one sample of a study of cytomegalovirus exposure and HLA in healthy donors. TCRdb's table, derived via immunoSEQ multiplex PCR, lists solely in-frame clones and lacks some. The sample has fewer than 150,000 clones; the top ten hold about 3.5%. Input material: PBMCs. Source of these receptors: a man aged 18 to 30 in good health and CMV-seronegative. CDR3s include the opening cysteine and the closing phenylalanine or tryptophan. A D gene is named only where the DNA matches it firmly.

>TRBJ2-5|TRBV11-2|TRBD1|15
CASSYGQGSIETQYF
TGTGCCAGCAGCTACGGACAGGGTTCGATAGAGACCCAGTACTTC
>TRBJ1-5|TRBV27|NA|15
CASSFRSSGGQPQHF
TGTGCCAGCAGTTTCAGATCCTCCGGCGGACAGCCCCAGCATTTT
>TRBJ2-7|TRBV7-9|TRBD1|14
CASSLYRGPYEQYF
TGTGCCAGCAGCTTATACAGGGGGCCCTACGAGCAGTACTTC
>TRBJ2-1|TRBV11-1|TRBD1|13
CASSQGVDNEQFF
TGTGCCAGCAGTCAGGGGGTGGACAATGAGCAGTTCTTC
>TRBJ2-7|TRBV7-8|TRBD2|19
CASSWRTSGSMTERREQYF
TGTGCCAGCAGCTGGAGGACTAGCGGGAGTATGACCGAAAGACGGGAGCAGTACTTC
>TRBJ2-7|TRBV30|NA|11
CAWSLNRGTGF
TGTGCCTGGTCCTTGAATCGGGGGACTGGGTTC
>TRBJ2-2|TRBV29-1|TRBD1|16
CSVGRSTGANTGELFF
TGCAGCGTTGGAAGATCGACAGGGGCGAACACCGGGGAGCTGTTTTTT
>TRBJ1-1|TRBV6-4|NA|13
CASSETENTEAFF
TGTGCCAGCAGTGAGACAGAGAACACTGAAGCTTTCTTT
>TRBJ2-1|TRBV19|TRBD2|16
CASSIGGGRAYNEQFF
TGTGCCAGTAGTATAGGAGGCGGGAGGGCTTACAATGAGCAGTTCTTC
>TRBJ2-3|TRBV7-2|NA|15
CASSLARGDTDTQYF
TGTGCCAGCAGCTTAGCTCGGGGAGACACAGATACGCAGTATTTT
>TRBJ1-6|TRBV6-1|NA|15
CASSREGLSNSPLHF
TGTGCCAGCAGCCGGGAGGGGCTAAGTAATTCACCCCTCCACTTT
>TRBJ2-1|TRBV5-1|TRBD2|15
CASQGTSGPYNEQFF
TGCGCCAGCCAAGGGACTAGCGGTCCCTACAATGAGCAGTTCTTC
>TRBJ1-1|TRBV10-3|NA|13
CAISVQGNTEAFF
TGTGCCATCAGTGTCCAGGGGAACACTGAAGCTTTCTTT
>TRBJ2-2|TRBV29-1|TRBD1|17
CSVERPTGGMNTGELFF
TGCAGCGTTGAAAGACCAACAGGGGGCATGAACACCGGGGAGCTGTTTTTT
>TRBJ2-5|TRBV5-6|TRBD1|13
CASSLTGGTTQYF
TGTGCCAGCAGCCTAACAGGGGGCACGACCCAGTACTTC
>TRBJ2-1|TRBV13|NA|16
CASSPAGRNSYNEQFF
TGTGCCAGCAGCCCCGCAGGGCGGAACTCCTACAATGAGCAGTTCTTC
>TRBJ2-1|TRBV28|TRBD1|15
CASSFSEGAVNEQFF
TGTGCCAGCAGTTTTTCAGAGGGGGCGGTGAATGAGCAGTTCTTC
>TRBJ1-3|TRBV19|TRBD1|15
CASGTGGSSGNTIYF
TGTGCCAGTGGCACAGGGGGATCGTCTGGAAACACCATATATTTT
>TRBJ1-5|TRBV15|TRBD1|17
CATSRDRGHSSNQPQHF
TGTGCCACCAGCAGGGACAGGGGACACTCTAGCAATCAGCCCCAGCATTTT
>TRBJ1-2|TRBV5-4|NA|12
CASRLGGDGYTF
TGTGCCAGCAGGTTAGGGGGGGATGGCTACACCTTC
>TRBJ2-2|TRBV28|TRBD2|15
CASSLTQRESGELFF
TGTGCCAGCAGTTTAACCCAGCGGGAGTCCGGGGAGCTGTTTTTT
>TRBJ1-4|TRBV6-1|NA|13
CASSEGSSLKLFF
TGTGCCAGCAGTGAAGGGTCGAGTCTTAAACTGTTTTTT